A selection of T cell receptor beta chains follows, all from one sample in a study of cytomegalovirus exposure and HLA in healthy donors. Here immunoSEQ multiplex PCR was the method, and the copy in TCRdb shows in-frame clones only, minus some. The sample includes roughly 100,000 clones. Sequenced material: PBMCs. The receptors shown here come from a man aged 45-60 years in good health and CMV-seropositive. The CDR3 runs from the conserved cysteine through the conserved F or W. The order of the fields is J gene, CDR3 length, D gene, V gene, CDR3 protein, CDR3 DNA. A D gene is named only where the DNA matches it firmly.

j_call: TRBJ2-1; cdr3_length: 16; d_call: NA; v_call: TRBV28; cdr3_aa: CASSYPAALRDGEQFF; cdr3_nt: TGTGCCAGCAGTTACCCTGCCGCACTGCGGGATGGTGAGCAGTTCTTC
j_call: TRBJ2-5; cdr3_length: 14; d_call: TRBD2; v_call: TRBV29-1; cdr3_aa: CSVEWTSGSETQYF; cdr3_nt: TGCAGTGTTGAATGGACTAGCGGGAGCGAGACCCAGTACTTC
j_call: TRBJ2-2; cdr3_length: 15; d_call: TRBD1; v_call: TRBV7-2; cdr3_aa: CASSLRDRSTGELFF; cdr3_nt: TGTGCCAGCAGCTTACGGGACAGATCCACCGGGGAGCTGTTTTTT
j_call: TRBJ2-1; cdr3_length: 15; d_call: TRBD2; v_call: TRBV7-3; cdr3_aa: CASSSIAGVTNEQFF; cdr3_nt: TGTGCCAGCAGCTCGATAGCGGGAGTCACCAATGAGCAGTTCTTC
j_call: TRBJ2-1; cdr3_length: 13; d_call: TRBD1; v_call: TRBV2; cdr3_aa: CASSVGQGSEQFF; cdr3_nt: TGTGCCAGCAGTGTCGGACAGGGGAGTGAGCAGTTCTTC
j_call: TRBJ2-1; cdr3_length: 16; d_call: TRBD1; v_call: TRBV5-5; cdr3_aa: CASSLQGGLLRNEQFF; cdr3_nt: TGTGCCAGCAGCCTTCAAGGGGGCTTATTGAGGAATGAGCAGTTCTTC
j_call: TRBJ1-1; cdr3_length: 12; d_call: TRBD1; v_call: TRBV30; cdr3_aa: CAWRGGGREAFF; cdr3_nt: TGTGCCTGGAGAGGGGGCGGCAGGGAAGCTTTCTTT
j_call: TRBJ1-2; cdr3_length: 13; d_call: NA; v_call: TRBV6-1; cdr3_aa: CASSGLRDYGYTF; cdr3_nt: TGTGCCAGCAGTGGCCTCCGGGACTATGGCTACACCTTC
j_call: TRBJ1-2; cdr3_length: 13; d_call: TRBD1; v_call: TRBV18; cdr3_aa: CASSQGQVGGYTF; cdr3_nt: TGTGCCAGCTCACAGGGACAGGTGGGCGGCTACACCTTC
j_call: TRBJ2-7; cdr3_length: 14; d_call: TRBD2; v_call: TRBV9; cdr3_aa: CASSAGRVSYEQYF; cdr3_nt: TGTGCCAGCAGCGCCGGGAGGGTCTCCTACGAGCAGTACTTC
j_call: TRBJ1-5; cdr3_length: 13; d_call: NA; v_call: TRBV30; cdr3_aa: CAWSGGYSQPQHF; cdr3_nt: TGTGCCTGGAGTGGCGGTTATAGTCAGCCCCAGCATTTT
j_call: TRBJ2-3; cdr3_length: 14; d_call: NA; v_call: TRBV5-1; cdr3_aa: CASSNPSSADTQYF; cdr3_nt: TGCGCCAGCAGCAACCCCTCTAGCGCAGATACGCAGTATTTT
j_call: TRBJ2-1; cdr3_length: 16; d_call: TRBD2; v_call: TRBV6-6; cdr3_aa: CASSPRTSGISNEQFF; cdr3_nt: TGTGCCAGCAGCCCTCGGACTAGCGGGATTTCGAATGAGCAGTTCTTC
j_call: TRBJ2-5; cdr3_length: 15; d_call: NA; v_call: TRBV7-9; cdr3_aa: CASSPHAQGAETQYF; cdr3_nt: TGTGCCAGCAGCCCCCACGCCCAGGGCGCGGAGACCCAGTACTTC
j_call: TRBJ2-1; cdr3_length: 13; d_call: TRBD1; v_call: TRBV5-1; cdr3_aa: CASSPTGYNEQFF; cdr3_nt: TGCGCCAGCAGCCCGACAGGGTACAATGAGCAGTTCTTC
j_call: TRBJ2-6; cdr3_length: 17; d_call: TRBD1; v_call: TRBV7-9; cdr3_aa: CASSLGQGPSGANVLTF; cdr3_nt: TGTGCCAGCAGCTTGGGACAGGGACCCTCTGGGGCCAACGTCCTGACTTTC
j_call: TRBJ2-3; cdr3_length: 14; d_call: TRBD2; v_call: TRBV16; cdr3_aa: CASRRTSGPDTQYF; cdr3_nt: TGTGCCAGCAGACGGACTAGCGGGCCGGATACGCAGTATTTT
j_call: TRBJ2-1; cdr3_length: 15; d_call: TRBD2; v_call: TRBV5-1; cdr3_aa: CASSARLADNNEQFF; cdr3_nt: TGCGCCAGCAGCGCCCGACTAGCGGATAACAATGAGCAGTTCTTC
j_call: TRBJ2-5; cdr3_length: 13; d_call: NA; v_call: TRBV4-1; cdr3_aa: CASSRQVEETQYF; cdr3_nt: TGCGCCAGCAGCCGGCAGGTCGAAGAGACCCAGTACTTC
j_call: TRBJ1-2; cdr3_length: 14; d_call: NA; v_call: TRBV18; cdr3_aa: CASSPRRENYGYTF; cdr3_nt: TGTGCCAGCTCACCTAGGAGGGAAAACTATGGCTACACCTTC
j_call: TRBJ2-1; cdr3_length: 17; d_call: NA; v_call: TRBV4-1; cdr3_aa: CASSQDIASHEHREQFF; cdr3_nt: TGCGCCAGCAGCCAAGATATTGCTAGCCACGAGCACCGGGAGCAGTTCTTC
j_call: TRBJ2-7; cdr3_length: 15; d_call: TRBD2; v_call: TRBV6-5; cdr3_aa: CASSPGLARAYEQYF; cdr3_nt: TGTGCCAGCAGTCCGGGACTAGCGCGAGCCTACGAGCAGTACTTC
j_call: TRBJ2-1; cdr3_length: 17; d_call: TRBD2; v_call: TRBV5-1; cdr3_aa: CASSLAGTSGRVGEQFF; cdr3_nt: TGCGCCAGCAGCTTGGCCGGGACTAGCGGGAGAGTAGGGGAGCAGTTCTTC
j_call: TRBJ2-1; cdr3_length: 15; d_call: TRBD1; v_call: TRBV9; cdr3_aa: CASSAGTGSYNEQFF; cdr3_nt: TGTGCCAGCAGCGCCGGGACAGGGTCCTACAATGAGCAGTTCTTC
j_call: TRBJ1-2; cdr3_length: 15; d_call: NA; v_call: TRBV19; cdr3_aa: CASSDPGTNNYGYTF; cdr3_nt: TGTGCCAGTAGTGACCCCGGGACAAATAACTATGGCTACACCTTC
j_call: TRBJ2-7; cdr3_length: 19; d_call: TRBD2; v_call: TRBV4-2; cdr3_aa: CASSQEVLAGSLVSYEQYF; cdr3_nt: TGTGCCAGCAGCCAAGAGGTCCTAGCGGGGTCCCTAGTTTCCTACGAGCAGTACTTC
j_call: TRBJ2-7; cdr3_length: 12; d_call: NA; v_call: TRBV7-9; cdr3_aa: CASSSGYDEQYF; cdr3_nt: TGTGCCAGCAGCTCAGGGTACGACGAGCAGTACTTC
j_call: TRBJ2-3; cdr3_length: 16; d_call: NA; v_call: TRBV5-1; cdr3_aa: CASSSTTWLATDTQYF; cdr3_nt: TGCGCCAGCAGCTCAACCACTTGGCTAGCCACAGATACGCAGTATTTT
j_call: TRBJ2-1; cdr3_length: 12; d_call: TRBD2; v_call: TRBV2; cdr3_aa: CASREREHEQFF; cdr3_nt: TGTGCCAGCAGGGAGCGGGAGCATGAGCAGTTCTTC
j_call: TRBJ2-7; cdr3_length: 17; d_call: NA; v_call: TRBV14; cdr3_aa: CASSPAGWTSRAYEQYF; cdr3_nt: TGTGCCAGCAGCCCTGCTGGGTGGACAAGTCGCGCCTACGAGCAGTACTTC
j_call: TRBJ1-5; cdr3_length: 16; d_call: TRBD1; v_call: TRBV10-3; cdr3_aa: CAISRTIGTDNQPQHF; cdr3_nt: TGTGCCATCAGTCGCACGATTGGGACAGACAATCAGCCCCAGCATTTT
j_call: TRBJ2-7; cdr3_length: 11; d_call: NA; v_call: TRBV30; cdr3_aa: CAWSVLGEQYF; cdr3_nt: TGTGCCTGGAGTGTACTAGGGGAGCAGTACTTC
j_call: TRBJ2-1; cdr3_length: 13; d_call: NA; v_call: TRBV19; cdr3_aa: CASSIDPREEQFF; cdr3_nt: TGTGCCAGTAGTATAGATCCGAGGGAAGAGCAGTTCTTC
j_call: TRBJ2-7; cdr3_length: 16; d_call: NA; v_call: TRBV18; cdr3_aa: CASSSPNFQGNYEQYF; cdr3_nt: TGTGCCAGCTCATCACCGAATTTCCAGGGAAACTACGAGCAGTACTTC
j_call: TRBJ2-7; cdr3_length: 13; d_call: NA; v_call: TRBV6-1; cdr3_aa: CASSLTGIYEQYF; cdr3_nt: TGTGCCAGCAGTCTAACAGGGATCTACGAGCAGTACTTC